Listed here are 18 T cell receptor beta chains from one sample, sequenced in a study of cytomegalovirus exposure and HLA in healthy donors. PCR was performed using 60 Vbeta and 13 Jbeta primers. Libraries were prepared by immunoSEQ multiplex PCR; TCRdb keeps only in-frame clonotypes and omits some of them. This table has 120,000 or so clones, over 60% appearing once. Sequences were obtained from PBMCs. These receptors were collected from a man aged 18 to 30 in good health and CMV-seropositive.

This clone was counted a few times. The chain links TRBV19 to TRBJ2-7, with TRBD1 identical over 9 bases. The germline CDR1 and CDR2 sequences are LNHDA and SQIVND (reference sequence). The CDR3 runs 14 residues. After removal of 7 bases from V and 3 bases from J, the junction contained 7 bases not matched to a gene. The CDR3 loop reads CASKPGQGLYEQYF. DNA of the CDR3: TGTGCCAGTAAACCGGGACAGGGCCTCTACGAGCAGTACTTC.

This chain uses TRBV7-5 with TRBJ1-1. TRBV7-5 is designated a pseudogene. This CDR3 comprises 13 residues. CDR3: CASSSGVNTEAFF. DNA of the CDR3: TGTGCCAGCAGCTCGGGGGTGAACACTGAAGCTTTCTTT.

The J gene is TRBJ1-2, the V gene TRBV5-4; possible D gene TRBD1, 6 bases. Germline-derived CDR1 and CDR2 are SGHNT and YYREEE (reference sequence). The V gene lost 2 bases and the J gene lost 2 bases, with 10 bases spanning the gap. The CDR3 is 14 amino acids. CDR3: CASSFTGSNYGYTF. The CDR3 DNA reads TGTGCCAGCAGCTTCACAGGGTCGAACTATGGCTACACCTTC.

Only a few counts were recorded for this clone. This sequence joins TRBV19 and TRBJ2-7; 7 positions agree with TRBD2. V shed 3 bases and J 0 bases; nucleotides not matched to a gene: 2. The CDR3 consists of 14 residues. The germline V gene has CDR1 LNHDA and CDR2 SQIVND (reference sequence). CDR3 loop: CASSIGGGSYEQYF. The CDR3 nucleotides are TGTGCCAGTAGTATTGGCGGGGGCTCCTACGAGCAGTACTTC.

This chain links TRBV5-4 with TRBJ1-2; 7 positions match TRBD1. The ends lost 4 bases at V and 4 bases at J; junction bases unmatched: 7. CDR3 length equals 14 residues. Germline V gene lookup returns CDR1 SGHNT and CDR2 YYREEE (reference sequence). CDR3 loop: CASSQGQTAYGYTF. In DNA form, the CDR3 reads TGTGCCAGCAGCCAGGGACAGACAGCCTATGGCTACACCTTC. Filled out from reference TRBV5-4 and TRBJ1-2, the complete variable domain reads ETGVTQSPTHLIKTRGQQVTLRCSSQSGHNTVSWYQQALGQGPQFIFQYYREEENGRGNFPPRFSGLQFPNYSSELNVNALELDDSALYLCASSQGQTAYGYTFGSGTRLTVV.

This sequence joins TRBV30 and TRBJ2-1, with a weak D call TRBD2 (5 bases). The CDR3 runs 12 residues. V was pared by 5 bases and J by 9 bases, with 14 bases between. Germline CDR1 is GTSNPN and CDR2 is SVGIG (reference sequence). The CDR3 DNA sequence: TGTGCCTGGGGTAAGTTCAGCGGTGAGCAGTTCTTC. Translated, it gives CAWGKFSGEQFF.

This sequence joins TRBV6-1 and TRBJ2-1, with D possibly TRBD1 on 5 matching bases. V was shortened by 3 bases and J by 8 bases, with 17 bases between the two germline ends. Per germline, CDR1 MNHNS and CDR2 SASEGT. This CDR3 is built from 15 residues. The CDR3, as DNA: TGTGCCAGCAGTGAGGTAGCCAGGGTAATCCATGAGCAGTTCTTC. It specifies CASSEVARVIHEQFF.

The chain uses TRBV2 and TRBJ1-5, with TRBD1 matching over 9 bases. Per the germline V gene, CDR1 is SNHLY and CDR2 is FYNNEI. This CDR3 is built from 18 residues. J was trimmed by 3 bases and V by 4 bases; bases with no gene match: 13. CDR3 DNA: TGTGCCAGCAGTGGATCAGAACAGGGGGCTTTGTACAATCAGCCCCAGCATTTT. This codes for CASSGSEQGALYNQPQHF.

In nucleotides, the CDR3 is TGCAGCGCCAGGACAGGAGGGGATGGCTACACCTTC. Translation: CSARTGGDGYTF. The chain has TRBV29-1 and TRBJ1-2; 7 positions match TRBD1. Germline CDR1 is SQVTM and CDR2 is ANQGSEA. The CDR3 covers 12 residues. V trimming: 7 bases; J trimming: 6 bases; junction bases outside the gene matches: 8.

This clone was detected only a few times. The chain combines TRBV28 with TRBJ2-1; D is possibly TRBD1 (6 bases). Germline lookup yields CDR1 MDHEN and CDR2 SYDVKM. There are 15 residues in the CDR3. Trimming left V 7 bases short and J 2 bases short, with 15 bases between. CDR3 sequence: CASTTQGNPYNEQFF. In DNA, the CDR3 is TGTGCCAGCACCACACAGGGAAACCCCTACAATGAGCAGTTCTTC. The full variable domain, its missing parts supplied by reference TRBV28 and TRBJ2-1, is DVKVTQSSRYLVKRTGEKVFLECVQDMDHENMFWYRQDPGLGLRLIYFSYDVKMKEKGDIPEGYSVSREKKERFSLILESASTNQTSMYLCASTTQGNPYNEQFFGPGTRLTVL.

With respect to this clone: Other DNA sequences in this sample translate to the same CDR3. This chain links TRBV5-1 with TRBJ1-1; D not certain. The CDR3 sequence is 13 residues long. Germline CDR1 is SGHRS and CDR2 is YFSETQ. V was shortened by 0 bases and J by 1 base, with 4 bases between the two germline ends. CDR3 sequence reads: CASSLAGNTEAFF. DNA for the CDR3: TGCGCCAGCAGCTTGGCAGGGAACACTGAAGCTTTCTTT.

This sequence joins TRBV6-5 and TRBJ1-1, with D perhaps TRBD1 (6 bases). Trimming shortened V by 4 bases and J by 9 bases, and 18 bases separated the two germline ends. Germline lookup yields CDR1 MNHEY and CDR2 SVGAGI. The CDR3 is 14 residues long. The CDR3 is CASSSSQGLSQAFF. CDR3 in DNA: TGTGCCAGCAGTTCGTCACAGGGTTTATCCCAAGCTTTCTTT.

The J gene is TRBJ1-1, the V gene TRBV28; 7 positions match TRBD1. The CDR3 runs to 16 residues. Germline trimming cut 1 base from V and 6 bases from J; bases unmatched to any gene: 11. Germline V gene lookup returns CDR1 MDHEN and CDR2 SYDVKM. CDR3 protein: CASSLSLGTARAEAFF. CDR3 nucleotide sequence: TGTGCCAGCAGTTTATCTCTGGGGACAGCACGCGCTGAAGCTTTCTTT.

The chain couples TRBV6-6 to TRBJ1-2, with 8 positions matching TRBD1. The CDR3 has 14 residues. Germline V gene sequence: CDR1 MNHNY, CDR2 SVGAGI (reference sequence). Trimming cost V 4 bases and J 4 bases; bases outside gene matches: 5. CDR3 nucleotide sequence: TGTGCCAGCAGTTCCGGGACAGGAACCTATGGCTACACCTTC. Protein product: CASSSGTGTYGYTF.

The chain uses TRBV27 and TRBJ1-3, with 7 bases that match TRBD1. The CDR3 runs to 15 residues. The germline gives CDR1 MNHEY, CDR2 SMNVEV (reference sequence). J lost 2 bases, V lost 6 bases, and 7 bases had no gene match. The CDR3 is CASSLRGGPGNTIYF. CDR3 coding DNA: TGTGCCAGCAGCCTCAGAGGGGGCCCTGGAAACACCATATATTTT.

This clone has a single count. The chain recombines TRBV4-1 with TRBJ2-1, with D tentatively TRBD1 (5 bases). Deletions cut 0 bases from V and 7 bases from J, with 7 bases between. The CDR3 sequence is 13 residues long. In germline, CDR1 is MGHRA, CDR2 YSYEKL. The CDR3, as DNA: TGCGCCAGCAGCCAAGATCCAGGGAATGAGCAGTTCTTC. Translating it yields CASSQDPGNEQFF.

The genes are TRBV21-1 and TRBJ1-1; the table's TRBD1 call for D was not verified on the DNA. TRBV21-1 is given as a pseudogene. This CDR3 spans 14 amino acids. This CDR3 reads CASSDRGLGTEAFF. CDR3 in DNA: TGTGCCAGCAGTGACAGGGGGCTTGGCACTGAAGCTTTCTTT.

The V and J genes are TRBV7-9 and TRBJ2-7; 12 nucleotides align to TRBD2. V gave up 1 base and J gave up 4 bases; unmatched junction bases: 5. The CDR3 loop spans 16 amino acids. Per germline, CDR1 SEHNR and CDR2 FQNEAQ (reference sequence). CDR3 sequence (DNA): TGTGCCAGCAGCTTAGGACTAGCGGGAGTCGGTTACGAGCAGTACTTC. This codes for CASSLGLAGVGYEQYF.